The 18 T cell receptor beta chains presented below share a single source sample, sequenced in a study of a mutant IDH1 vaccine in newly diagnosed glioma. Libraries were prepared by immunoSEQ multiplex PCR; TCRdb keeps only in-frame clonotypes and omits some of them. The sample holds approximately 43,000 clones, around 91% seen once. Their recognized antigens are unknown. Time point defined: week 35, safety follow-up. Topical imiquimod accompanied each vaccine dose, which consisted of 300 ug of mutant IDH1 20-mer peptide. The material sequenced was PBMCs, taken from a glioma patient whose treatment included an IDH1 peptide vaccine. The receptors originated from a man in his forties with glioma.

This clone was counted once. The chain is built from TRBV10-3 and TRBJ2-3, with D unresolved. Germline V gives CDR1 ENHRY, CDR2 SYGVKD. The CDR3 runs to 14 residues. Trimming pared 0 bases from V and 3 bases from J, leaving 7 bases between. CDR3 sequence: CAISESTGTDTQYF. In DNA form, the CDR3 reads TGTGCCATCAGTGAGTCGACCGGGACAGATACGCAGTATTTT.

The V and J genes are TRBV7-9 and TRBJ2-7; possible D gene TRBD1, 6 bases. The V and J ends lost 2 bases and 2 bases respectively, with 16 bases between them. CDR1 is SEHNR, CDR2 FQNEAQ, per germline (reference sequence). The CDR3 is 16 amino acids. The CDR3 DNA reads as TGTGCCAGCAGCTTAAGCGTAGGGGGAGTAGCCTACGAGCAGTACGTC. Its protein is CASSLSVGGVAYEQYV.

This chain connects TRBV7-2 to TRBJ2-1, with TRBD2 matching 9 bases. This CDR3 has 16 residues. Looked up from germline, CDR1 is SGHTA and CDR2 is FQGNSA. V lost 5 bases and J lost 9; bases outside the gene matches: 14. This CDR3 reads CASSPRGSGSDFEQFF. The DNA for the CDR3 is TGTGCCAGCAGCCCCCGGGGTAGCGGGAGTGATTTTGAGCAGTTCTTC.

This chain uses TRBV5-1 with TRBJ1-1; D is ambiguous. Trimming cost V 5 bases and J 1 base, with 9 bases left between them. The CDR3 has 13 amino acids. Germline V gene lookup returns CDR1 SGHRS and CDR2 YFSETQ. CDR3 sequence reads: CASSLDWNTEAFF. In nucleotides, the CDR3 is TGCGCCAGCAGTCTCGACTGGAACACTGAAGCTTTCTTT.

V is TRBV19 and J is TRBJ2-1, with 8 bases identical to TRBD2. The V and J ends lost 5 bases and 6 bases, in that order; junction bases with no gene match: 6. Germline lookup yields CDR1 LNHDA and CDR2 SQIVND (reference sequence). The CDR3 runs to 14 residues. CDR3 sequence: CASSLSGGVNEQFF. As DNA, the CDR3 is TGTGCCAGTAGTCTGAGCGGGGGAGTCAATGAGCAGTTCTTC.

This chain uses TRBV5-6 with TRBJ1-1; D is unclear. The CDR3 loop spans 11 amino acids. The V end lost 4 bases, the J end lost 2 bases, and 3 bases lay between the germline ends. The germline V gene has CDR1 SGHDT and CDR2 YYEEEE. DNA for the CDR3: TGTGCCAGCAGCATTAACACTGAAGCTTTCTTT. Its protein is CASSINTEAFF.

J is TRBJ2-5 and V is TRBV2; 7 nucleotides agree with TRBD1. The germline V gene encodes CDR1 SNHLY and CDR2 FYNNEI. Trimming removed 7 bases from V and 4 bases from J; junction bases left unmatched: 12. This CDR3 is built from 15 residues. The CDR3 DNA follows: TGTGCCAGCACCTTGACAGGGCCTGGAGTAGAGACCCAGTACTTC. Translated, it gives CASTLTGPGVETQYF.

The CDR3 nucleotides read TGTGTGTCCCGGCAGAGGATTAATTCACCCCTCCACTTT. Residues: CVSRQRINSPLHF. The genes are TRBV11-2 and TRBJ1-6, with D unresolved. Germline assignment: CDR1 SGHAT and CDR2 FQNNGV. The CDR3 loop spans 13 amino acids.

The gene calls are TRBV28 and TRBJ1-6; TRBD1 might be the D (5 bases). Between the trimmed V and J ends, which lost 6 bases and 5 bases, there was a span of 11 bases. This CDR3 comprises 14 residues. Germline V gene sequence: CDR1 MDHEN, CDR2 SYDVKM. The CDR3, as DNA: TGTGCCAGCAGCAAAGGGACGGATAATTCACCCCTCCACTTT. It specifies CASSKGTDNSPLHF.

The chain couples TRBV30 to TRBJ1-3, with TRBD1 as a possible D gene (6 bases). CDR1 is GTSNPN, CDR2 SVGIG, per germline (reference sequence). The V and J ends lost 0 bases and 0 bases respectively, with 6 bases between them. The CDR3 is made up of 14 amino acids. The CDR3 here is CAWSVGGSGNTIYF. The CDR3 nucleotides read TGTGCCTGGAGTGTAGGGGGCTCTGGAAACACCATATATTTT.

The chain is built from TRBV10-3 and TRBJ1-1; D uncertain. Deletions cut 6 bases from V and 0 bases from J, with 8 bases between. CDR3 length: 13 residues. Germline V CDR1 and CDR2: ENHRY, SYGVKD. CDR3 loop: CAISLALNTEAFF. The CDR3 DNA is TGTGCCATCAGCCTAGCCCTGAACACTGAAGCTTTCTTT.

The V gene is TRBV7-2, the J gene TRBJ1-5, with D maybe TRBD1 (5 bases). Trimming left V 5 bases short and J 1 base short, with 12 bases between. Germline V gene lookup returns CDR1 SGHTA and CDR2 FQGNSA. The CDR3 runs 15 residues. CDR3 region: CASSLTGPSNQPQHF. The DNA of the CDR3 is TGTGCCAGCAGCCTTACAGGACCGAGCAATCAGCCCCAGCATTTT. Together with reference TRBV7-2 and TRBJ1-5, the CDR3 gives the full variable domain: GAGVSQSPSNKVTEKGKDVELRCDPISGHTALYWYRQSLGQGLEFLIYFQGNSAPDKSGLPSDRFSAERTGGSVSTLTIQRTQQEDSAVYLCASSLTGPSNQPQHFGDGTRLSIL.

This rearrangement joins TRBV7-8 to TRBJ2-5; 9 bases fit TRBD2. The V segment lost 9 bases and the J segment 4 bases; nucleotides outside the gene matches: 9. Germline V gives CDR1 SGHVS, CDR2 FQNEAQ. The CDR3 is 14 residues long. This chain's CDR3 is CASRNEAGGETQYF. DNA for the CDR3: TGTGCCAGTCGAAATGAAGCGGGAGGAGAGACCCAGTACTTC.

This chain connects TRBV4-2 to TRBJ2-7; D unresolved. Trimming took off 0 bases at V and 0 bases at J, with 9 bases between the two ends. The length of the CDR3 is 15 residues. CDR1 is LGHNA and CDR2 is YNFKEQ in the germline V gene. Here the CDR3 reads CASSQDSRSSYEQYV. CDR3 bases: TGTGCCAGCAGCCAAGATAGTCGGAGCTCCTACGAGCAGTACGTC.

The CDR3 sequence is CASSSGRSTEAFF. CDR3 DNA: TGTGCCAGCAGCTCCGGACGGAGCACTGAAGCTTTCTTT. The chain couples TRBV7-6 to TRBJ1-1, with no clear D. V lost 4 bases and J 4 bases, leaving 10 bases between the germline ends. Germline values: CDR1 SGHVS, CDR2 FNYEAQ. There are 13 residues in the CDR3.

V and J are TRBV10-2 and TRBJ1-1; no clear D gene. The CDR3 is 16 residues long. V was cut by 7 bases and J by 4 bases, with 22 bases left in between. Looked up from germline, CDR1 is WSHSY and CDR2 is SAAADI. Here the CDR3 DNA reads TGCGCCAGCAAGGACTTCGGATGGGGTCGGGGCACTGAAGCTTTCTTT. Its protein is CASKDFGWGRGTEAFF.

The V and J genes are TRBV27 and TRBJ2-6; no clear D. CDR1 and CDR2 from the germline V gene are MNHEY and SMNVEV (reference sequence). The CDR3 sequence is 14 residues long. Trimming removed 7 bases from V and 2 bases from J, with 9 bases in between. CDR3 DNA: TGTGCCAGCACGACCTTCCCTGGGGCCAACGTCCTGACTTTC. Its protein product is CASTTFPGANVLTF.

The genes are TRBV6-4 and TRBJ2-1; 9 bases match TRBD2. This CDR3 spans 16 amino acids. CDR1 MRHNA and CDR2 SNTAGT come from the germline V gene. V shed 0 bases, J shed 1 base, and the junction held 1 base outside the gene matches. In nucleotides, the CDR3 is TGTGCCAGCAGTGACTCTGCGGGAGGGTCCTACAATGAGCAGTTCTTC. Protein product: CASSDSAGGSYNEQFF.